These 10 T cell receptor beta chains share one sample of origin, sequenced in a study of post-analysis software for immune sequencing data. Study findings and constraints: Relative to controls, patients had five TRBV segments at higher frequency, with TRBV5-6, TRBV5-1 and TRBV20-1 among these.

TCR beta cDNA libraries included unique molecular identifiers. One entry per CDR3 protein, called by TCRdb with MiXCR from the PCR reads. The sample includes 150,000 to 200,000 distinct CDR3 sequences, 25% to 35% of them seen just once. Their cognate antigens are unknown. The sequenced sample was blood. The receptors derive from a girl between 5 and 17 years old with multiple sclerosis.

In regard to this clonotype: This may stem from a read error, because a much larger clone lies one nucleotide away. J is TRBJ2-1 and V is TRBV29-1; D gene uncertain. From germline, CDR1 is SQVTM and CDR2 ANQGSEA. There are 13 residues in the CDR3. CDR3 in DNA: TGCAGCGCTGCGGATGACTCCTACAATGAGAAGTTCTTC. Translating it yields CSAADDSYNEKFF.

Comments on this clonotype: A single base separates this from a much larger clone, so it may be a read error. The chain links TRBV5-4 to TRBJ2-5, with a possible D match to TRBD1 (5 bases). The V gene's germline CDR1 is SGHNT and CDR2 YYREEE (reference sequence). The length of the CDR3 is 14 residues. The chain's CDR3 is CACSPGKGRETQYF. The DNA for the CDR3 is TGTGCCTGCAGCCCAGGGAAAGGTAGAGAGACCCAGTACTTC.

This clonotype was counted at least ten times. The chain joins TRBV29-1 to TRBJ1-2, with unresolved D. The CDR3 is 16 amino acids. V shed 6 bases and J shed 2 bases, with 22 bases lying between them. The germline CDR1 and CDR2 sequences are SQVTM and ANQGSEA. As DNA, the CDR3 is TGCAGCGTAATTTTTAGTGGTGAGGGCCTCAACTATGGCTACACCTTC. Encoded protein: CSVIFSGEGLNYGYTF.

This clonotype was detected a few times. The V gene is TRBV9, the J gene TRBJ2-1; no clear D. Germline V CDR1 and CDR2: SGDLS, YYNGEE. The ends were cut back, 4 bases at V and 5 bases at J, with 7 bases in the middle. The CDR3 runs 12 residues. The CDR3 DNA reads as TGTGCCAGCAGCCCCTCGGACAATGAGCAGTTCTTC. It codes for CASSPSDNEQFF.

The chain links TRBV28 to TRBJ1-2; TRBD1 matches 7 bases. The CDR3 sequence is 17 residues long. Per germline, CDR1 MDHEN and CDR2 SYDVKM. Losses at the gene ends were 1 base for V and 5 bases for J; bases not matched to a gene: 13. CDR3 nucleotide sequence: TGTGCCAGCAGTTTATACCATCACAGGGGCCGAACTTATGGCTACACCTTC. Its translation: CASSLYHHRGRTYGYTF.

This chain connects TRBV11-2 to TRBJ2-3; no firm D call. V lost 5 bases and J 11 bases, leaving 20 bases between the germline ends. CDR1 is SGHAT and CDR2 is FQNNGV in the germline V gene. The CDR3 extends over 14 amino acids. CDR3 nucleotide sequence: TGTGCCAGCAGCCCATACATTGAATGGTCTAGGCAGTATTTT. Translated: CASSPYIEWSRQYF.

This clonotype was detected only a few times. The chain combines TRBV27 with TRBJ2-7; 7 bases map to TRBD2. The CDR3 has 14 amino acids. Germline CDR1 and CDR2: MNHEY and SMNVEV (reference sequence). Trimming cost V 8 bases and J 2 bases; bases outside gene matches: 9. The CDR3, as DNA: TGTGCCAGCGGCTTACTAGCGAAGCCCTACGAGCAGTACTTC. It is translated as CASGLLAKPYEQYF.

This clonotype came up many times. The chain couples TRBV12-5 to TRBJ2-4; D perhaps matches TRBD1 (6 bases). V lost 1 base, J lost 0 bases, and 22 bases lay in between. The germline CDR1 and CDR2 sequences are LGHNT and FRNRAP. The CDR3 extends over 20 amino acids. The DNA for the CDR3 is TGTGCTAGTGGTTTGGACAGACAGGCGAACTACGTACTAGCCAAAAACATTCAGTACTTC. This sequence encodes CASGLDRQANYVLAKNIQYF.

The chain recombines TRBV7-2 with TRBJ2-7, with 9 bases that match TRBD1. From germline, CDR1 is SGHTA and CDR2 FQGNSA. V lost 5 bases and J lost 3; bases outside the gene matches: 8. The CDR3 contains 15 residues. The CDR3 bases are TGTGCCAGCAGCCTGGATGGGACAGGGCGCTACGAGCAGTACTTC. This sequence encodes CASSLDGTGRYEQYF.

This sequence joins TRBV28 and TRBJ1-5; perhaps TRBD1 as D (6 bases). CDR1 is MDHEN and CDR2 is SYDVKM in the germline V gene. CDR3 size: 16 residues. The V gene lost 6 bases and the J gene lost 3 bases, with 18 bases spanning the gap. CDR3 sequence reads: CASRGGGFNINQPQHF. The CDR3 DNA sequence: TGTGCCAGCAGAGGCGGGGGCTTTAATATCAATCAGCCCCAGCATTTT. The full variable domain, in which reference TRBV28 and TRBJ1-5 provide the parts outside the CDR3, is DVKVTQSSRYLVKRTGEKVFLECVQDMDHENMFWYRQDPGLGLRLIYFSYDVKMKEKGDIPEGYSVSREKKERFSLILESASTNQTSMYLCASRGGGFNINQPQHFGDGTRLSIL.